This TCR beta chain was obtained from a study of cytomegalovirus exposure and HLA in healthy donors. Whole-study results and caveats: As was reported, the classifier diagnosed cytomegalovirus status with high specificity and sensitivity.

In germline, CDR1 is MNHNY, CDR2 SVGAGI (reference sequence). J lost 0 bases, V lost 0 bases, and 1 base had no gene match. The CDR3 length is 15 residues. Method: immunoSEQ multiplex PCR; TCRdb's copy keeps in-frame clones and lacks some. The repertoire holds hundreds of thousands of clones, with 80% to 90% as singletons. A remark on this clone: Its antigen is unknown.

Donors were drawn from the approximately 120-subject validation cohort, separate from the approximately 670-subject first cohort. The sequencing input was PBMCs. This chain uses TRBV6-6 with TRBJ2-5, with TRBD1 matching 7 bases. This receptor was taken from a woman younger than 35 in good health and CMV-seronegative. The DNA of the CDR3 is TGTGCCAGCAGTTACTCCGGACAGGACCAAGAGACCCAGTACTTC. This sequence encodes CASSYSGQDQETQYF.